This entry describes one TCR beta chain. The data were obtained in a study of OX40 agonist ivuxolimab in advanced cancers. Study at large: Partial responses were observed in three patients, of whom one had hepatocellular carcinoma and two had cutaneous melanoma.

After removal of 5 bases from V and 4 bases from J, the junction contained 3 bases not matched to a gene. Germline loops: CDR1 MNHEY, CDR2 SMNVEV (reference sequence). The CDR3 extends over 14 amino acids. Data came from immunoSEQ multiplex PCR; TCRdb stores just in-frame clones and leaves some out. Among 65,000 to 95,000 clones listed, roughly 94% were seen once. The clonotype comes from an adult with an advanced solid tumor such as melanoma, head and neck, liver or kidney cancer. The source was CD4+ or CD8+ T cells sorted from blood, collected in a trial of the OX40 agonist ivuxolimab. The rearrangement links TRBV27 to TRBJ1-1, with 11 bases that match TRBD1. The CDR3 protein is CASSPGTGGTEAFF. CDR3 in DNA: TGTGCCAGCAGTCCCGGGACAGGGGGCACTGAAGCTTTCTTT.